Below are 20 T cell receptor beta chains sequenced from a single sample in a study of blood T cell repertoires in COVID-19. Clones were read by immunoSEQ multiplex PCR, and TCRdb kept only the in-frame ones, dropping some. The repertoire holds around 160,000 clones, with about four fifths as singletons. The sequencing sample was made of peripheral blood. The receptors were sampled from a woman older than 75 with acute or convalescent COVID-19.

The chain links TRBV12-3 or TRBV12-4 to TRBJ1-1, with D possibly matching TRBD1 (5 bases). The CDR3 loop spans 12 amino acids. Trimming removed 5 bases from V and 11 bases from J, with 15 bases in between. The CDR3 nucleotides are TGTGCCAGCAGTCGTACCACAGGAGTGGCTTTCTTT. As protein: CASSRTTGVAFF.

This rearrangement joins TRBV19 to TRBJ2-1; 13 bases agree with TRBD2. Germline CDR1 LNHDA, CDR2 SQIVND (reference sequence). The CDR3 is made up of 16 amino acids. The V segment lost 6 bases and the J segment 8 bases; nucleotides outside the gene matches: 10. CDR3 bases: TGTGCCAGTAGATCCCGCGGGACTAGCGGGACCGATGAGCAGTTCTTC. Its translation: CASRSRGTSGTDEQFF.

The chain employs TRBV5-1 and TRBJ2-1; 7 bases match TRBD2. The V gene's germline CDR1 is SGHRS and CDR2 YFSETQ. J lost 4 bases, V lost 5 bases, and 9 bases had no gene match. This CDR3 is 15 amino acids long. CDR3 sequence: CASSRAGVTYNEQFF. The CDR3, as DNA: TGCGCCAGCAGTAGGGCGGGGGTAACATACAATGAGCAGTTCTTC.

In its sample, this clone was seen a few times. The chain carries TRBV7-2 and TRBJ2-2; no clear D gene. Trimming shortened V by 3 bases and J by 0 bases, and 17 bases separated the two germline ends. The CDR3 is made up of 18 amino acids. Germline V CDR1 and CDR2: SGHTA, FQGNSA. The CDR3 sequence is CASSFGAFGTPNTGELFF. In nucleotides, the CDR3 is TGTGCCAGCAGCTTTGGAGCTTTTGGCACGCCGAACACCGGGGAGCTGTTTTTT.

This rearrangement joins TRBV28 to TRBJ1-6; 9 bases are shared with TRBD1. The CDR3 spans 15 residues. Per germline, CDR1 MDHEN and CDR2 SYDVKM. Trimming removed 5 bases from V and 9 bases from J; junction bases left unmatched: 8. CDR3 region: CASSPTGQGASPLHF. The CDR3 DNA is TGTGCCAGCAGTCCGACGGGACAGGGTGCTTCACCCCTCCACTTT. Full variable domain (missing parts from reference TRBV28 and TRBJ1-6): DVKVTQSSRYLVKRTGEKVFLECVQDMDHENMFWYRQDPGLGLRLIYFSYDVKMKEKGDIPEGYSVSREKKERFSLILESASTNQTSMYLCASSPTGQGASPLHFGNGTRLTVT.

The sample holds one count of this clone. The chain uses TRBV5-1 and TRBJ1-1; D call uncertain. The germline V gene encodes CDR1 SGHRS and CDR2 YFSETQ. The CDR3 spans 15 residues. The germline V and J ends were trimmed by 2 bases and 4 bases, with 15 bases remaining between them. CDR3 bases: TGCGCCAGCAGCTTATATCCAGAGGCGAGCACTGAAGCTTTCTTT. Translating gives CASSLYPEASTEAFF.

The rearrangement uses TRBV28 and TRBJ1-6; 8 bases are a match to TRBD1. Germline lookup yields CDR1 MDHEN and CDR2 SYDVKM. The CDR3 runs to 15 residues. Trimming cost V 6 bases and J 10 bases; bases outside gene matches: 11. In DNA, the CDR3 is TGTGCCAGCAGACCCGGACAGGGATTGGGGTCACCCCTCCACTTT. It is translated as CASRPGQGLGSPLHF.

The chain joins TRBV7-9 to TRBJ1-1; TRBD1 matches 7 bases. The germline gives CDR1 SEHNR, CDR2 FQNEAQ (reference sequence). The CDR3 sequence is 13 residues long. V shed 7 bases, J shed 5 bases, and the junction held 7 bases outside the gene matches. CDR3 loop: CASKEAGGTEAFF. In DNA, the CDR3 is TGTGCCAGCAAAGAGGCAGGGGGAACTGAAGCTTTCTTT.

The genes are TRBV9 and TRBJ1-3; no clear D gene. The CDR3 runs 16 residues. The V and J ends lost 0 bases and 9 bases respectively, with 19 bases between them. In germline, CDR1 is SGDLS, CDR2 YYNGEE. CDR3 residues: CASSVGISYSEGTIYF. The CDR3, as DNA: TGTGCCAGCAGCGTAGGAATCTCATACTCTGAGGGCACCATATATTTT. The full variable domain, in which reference TRBV9 and TRBJ1-3 provide the parts outside the CDR3, is DSGVTQTPKHLITATGQRVTLRCSPRSGDLSVYWYQQSLDQGLQFLIQYYNGEERAKGNILERFSAQQFPDLHSELNLSSLELGDSALYFCASSVGISYSEGTIYFGEGSWLTVV.

This clone was detected many times. The rearrangement uses TRBV5-1 and TRBJ1-1; the D is unclear. The V and J ends lost 0 bases and 8 bases respectively, with 11 bases between them. The germline V gene has CDR1 SGHRS and CDR2 YFSETQ. The CDR3 contains 13 residues. In nucleotides, the CDR3 is TGCGCCAGCAGCTTGGCGCCATCGACAGAAGCTTTCTTT. Translated: CASSLAPSTEAFF.

This clone was detected a few times. The rearrangement joins TRBV7-2 to TRBJ1-1; no definite D call. Trimming took off 11 bases at V and 2 bases at J, with 15 bases between the two ends. Germline assignment: CDR1 SGHTA and CDR2 FQGNSA. There are 13 residues in the CDR3. CDR3 nucleotide sequence: TGTGCCTTAGCAGCGCACCTTAACACTGAAGCTTTCTTT. It translates to CALAAHLNTEAFF.

This clone turned up a few times. J is TRBJ2-1 and V is TRBV16; 8 bases are a match to TRBD1. The ends lost 2 bases at V and 5 bases at J; junction bases unmatched: 5. This CDR3 is 15 amino acids long. CDR1 and CDR2 (germline): KGHSY, FQNENV. The CDR3 nucleotides read TGTGCCAGCAGCCAACCTGGACAGGGAGACAATGAGCAGTTCTTC. As protein: CASSQPGQGDNEQFF.

V usage is TRBV18 and J usage is TRBJ1-1; 7 bases match TRBD1. With 6 bases clipped from V and 6 bases from J, the junction kept 7 bases outside the gene matches. Germline CDR1 reads KGHSH; CDR2 reads LQKENI. The CDR3 runs to 13 residues. CDR3 coding DNA: TGTGCCAGCTCCCCAGGACAGGACGCTGAAGCTTTCTTT. Translation gives CASSPGQDAEAFF.

The chain carries TRBV7-9 and TRBJ1-1; D gene unclear. The CDR3 is made up of 14 amino acids. Germline V gene sequence: CDR1 SEHNR, CDR2 FQNEAQ (reference sequence). Trimming cost V 5 bases and J 1 base, with 11 bases left between them. The CDR3 here is CASSIKGGNTEAFF. The CDR3 nucleotides are TGTGCCAGCAGCATCAAAGGAGGGAACACTGAAGCTTTCTTT.

V and J are TRBV7-2 and TRBJ2-7; D unresolved. In germline, CDR1 is SGHTA, CDR2 FQGNSA. This CDR3 has 15 residues. Deletions cut 2 bases from V and 0 bases from J, with 11 bases between. The CDR3 nucleotides are TGTGCCAGCAGCTTACTTTACGGTGACTCCTACGAGCAGTACTTC. The encoded protein is CASSLLYGDSYEQYF.

V gene TRBV5-1 combines with J gene TRBJ1-4; perhaps TRBD1 as D (5 bases). The CDR3 loop spans 15 amino acids. CDR1 SGHRS and CDR2 YFSETQ come from the germline V gene. V was shortened by 3 bases and J by 0 bases, with 9 bases between the two germline ends. The CDR3 DNA sequence: TGCGCCAGCAGCTCACAGGCCGCAACTAATGAAAAACTGTTTTTT. Its translation: CASSSQAATNEKLFF.

In its sample, this clone was seen a few times. The rearrangement joins TRBV3-1 (or the pseudogene TRBV3-2) to TRBJ1-2; TRBD1 aligns across 7 bases. The CDR3 contains 15 residues. V lost 1 base to trimming and J lost 1 base; unmatched junction nucleotides: 3. Germline loops: CDR1 LGHDT, CDR2 YNNKEL (reference sequence). CDR3 sequence (DNA): TGTGCCAGCAGCCAAGGGGACAGCTTTAACTATGGCTACACCTTC. Translating gives CASSQGDSFNYGYTF.

This clone appeared many times. V is TRBV12-3 or TRBV12-4 and J is TRBJ2-7; maybe TRBD2 (5 bases). The CDR3 has 13 amino acids. V lost 5 bases and J lost 9, with 17 bases in between. The chain's CDR3 is CASSLPGRPWQYF. DNA of the CDR3: TGTGCCAGCAGTCTGCCGGGAAGGCCTTGGCAGTACTTC.

The gene calls are TRBV5-4 and TRBJ1-2; maybe TRBD1 (5 bases). Looked up from germline, CDR1 is SGHNT and CDR2 is YYREEE (reference sequence). CDR3 length: 13 amino acids. V lost 0 bases to trimming and J lost 4 bases, with 7 bases between them. The CDR3 sequence: CASSLVGGYGYTF. CDR3 sequence (DNA): TGTGCCAGCAGCTTGGTGGGGGGCTATGGCTACACCTTC.

The chain combines TRBV5-1 with TRBJ2-7; tentative D call: TRBD2 (7 bases). The CDR3 loop spans 16 amino acids. Germline loops: CDR1 SGHRS, CDR2 YFSETQ. Trimming stripped 4 bases from V and 8 bases from J, with 25 bases between. The CDR3, as DNA: TGCGCCAGCAGCCCGGTAGGGGGGCTAGCGGTGTACAAGCAGTACTTC. Amino acids: CASSPVGGLAVYKQYF.